The rows below give T cell receptor beta chains drawn from one sample of a study of blood T cell repertoires in COVID-19. Using immunoSEQ multiplex PCR, the repertoire was profiled, and TCRdb retains in-frame clones only, with some absent. This table holds some 65,000 clones, roughly 74% found once. The sequenced material came from peripheral blood. All receptors derive from a woman of 80 years or more with acute or convalescent COVID-19. The CDR3 runs from the conserved cysteine through the conserved F or W. A D gene is named only where the DNA matches it firmly. The size of a clone is reported for some rows only, either as once, few or many, or as a class for expanded clones.

d_call	clone_size	v_call	j_call	cdr3_aa	cdr3_nt
.	.	TRBV19	TRBJ1-4	CASSWADNEKLFF	TGTGCCAGTAGTTGGGCAGACAATGAAAAACTGTTTTTT
TRBD2	.	TRBV6-5	TRBJ2-3	CASSQREVPATQYF	TGTGCCAGCAGTCAGCGGGAGGTGCCCGCTACGCAGTATTTT
TRBD1	.	TRBV30	TRBJ1-2	CAWKGALPGYTF	TGTGCCTGGAAGGGGGCGCTTCCTGGCTACACCTTC
.	.	TRBV18	TRBJ1-4	CASSLGGSEEKLFF	TGTGCCAGCTCACTCGGAGGGTCCGAGGAAAAACTGTTTTTT
TRBD1	.	TRBV7-2	TRBJ1-2	CASSLKQGSPNYGYTF	TGTGCCAGCAGCTTAAAACAGGGGAGTCCTAACTATGGCTACACCTTC
.	.	TRBV28	TRBJ1-4	CASQNEKLFF	TGTGCCAGCCAAAATGAAAAACTGTTTTTT
.	.	TRBV3-1/TRBV3-2	TRBJ2-5	CASSQQELKKETQYF	TGTGCCAGCAGCCAACAGGAACTCAAAAAAGAGACCCAGTACTTC
TRBD1	.	TRBV18	TRBJ1-1	CASSRPGTGVSHGEAFF	TGTGCCAGCTCACGACCCGGGACAGGGGTTTCCCATGGTGAAGCTTTCTTT
.	.	TRBV5-1	TRBJ2-7	CASSLGPQPSYEQYF	TGCGCCAGCAGCTTGGGCCCACAACCAAGCTACGAGCAGTACTTC
TRBD2	.	TRBV4-3	TRBJ2-2	CASSQDGLAGVMNTGELFF	TGCGCCAGCAGCCAAGACGGACTAGCGGGAGTGATGAACACCGGGGAGCTGTTTTTT
.	.	TRBV6-5	TRBJ1-2	CASRATGTNYGYTF	TGTGCCAGCAGGGCTACAGGGACTAACTATGGCTACACCTTC
.	few	TRBV19	TRBJ1-1	CASSIDQNTEAFF	TGTGCCAGTAGTATAGATCAGAACACTGAAGCTTTCTTT
.	.	TRBV19	TRBJ1-1	CASSTGSRGATEAFF	TGTGCCAGTAGTACCGGGAGTCGGGGGGCAACTGAAGCTTTCTTT
.	.	TRBV3-1/TRBV3-2	TRBJ1-4	CASSQDVRTAFPNEKLFF	TGTGCCAGCAGCCAAGATGTAAGAACAGCCTTTCCAAATGAAAAACTGTTTTTT
TRBD2	medium-sized	TRBV7-2	TRBJ2-3	CASTLSAGTRADTQYF	TGTGCCAGCACCCTATCCGCCGGGACTAGAGCAGATACGCAGTATTTT
TRBD2	once	TRBV7-3	TRBJ2-3	CASSPQQGLAGVDTQYF	TGTGCCAGCAGCCCTCAACAGGGGCTAGCGGGAGTGGATACGCAGTATTTT
.	.	TRBV12-3/TRBV12-4	TRBJ1-5	CASSLGQFQPQHF	TGTGCCAGCAGTTTGGGGCAGTTCCAGCCCCAGCATTTT
.	.	TRBV18	TRBJ2-1	CASSPQVRETYNEQFF	TGTGCCAGCTCACCACAGGTTAGGGAGACCTACAATGAGCAGTTCTTC
TRBD2	.	TRBV7-3	TRBJ2-3	CASSLSVGGRADTQYF	TGTGCCAGCAGCTTATCGGTCGGCGGGAGAGCAGATACGCAGTATTTT
.	.	TRBV28	TRBJ2-7	CASRAGPSKYEQYF	TGTGCCAGCAGGGCGGGACCGTCTAAGTACGAGCAGTACTTC
TRBD1	.	TRBV28	TRBJ2-7	CASSFPRTGGKSEQYF	TGTGCCAGCAGTTTTCCACGGACAGGGGGCAAGTCCGAGCAGTACTTC
TRBD2	few	TRBV5-1	TRBJ2-7	CASSLSGSGRHHEQYF	TGCGCCAGCAGCTTGAGTGGTAGCGGGAGGCACCACGAGCAGTACTTC
TRBD1	.	TRBV7-9	TRBJ1-4	CASSPRPAGTGNEKLFF	TGTGCCAGCAGCCCCAGACCGGCCGGGACAGGGAATGAAAAACTGTTTTTT
TRBD1	.	TRBV29-1	TRBJ1-2	CSVVLGQGNGYTF	TGCAGCGTTGTTTTGGGACAGGGGAATGGCTACACCTTC
TRBD1	many	TRBV3-1/TRBV3-2	TRBJ1-1	CASSQKGTGGRTEAFF	TGTGCCAGCAGCCAAAAAGGGACAGGGGGAAGAACTGAAGCTTTCTTT
TRBD1	.	TRBV5-1	TRBJ2-4	CASSLTGENIQYF	TGCGCCAGCAGCTTGACAGGGGAAAACATTCAGTACTTC
.	few	TRBV28	TRBJ1-6	CASNQLAIIDSPLHF	TGTGCCAGCAATCAACTCGCAATAATAGATTCACCCCTCCACTTT
TRBD2	.	TRBV2	TRBJ2-3	CASSEIAGGLNTQYF	TGTGCCAGCAGTGAAATAGCGGGAGGGCTAAATACGCAGTATTTT
.	.	TRBV12-5	TRBJ2-1	CASGPSRVGDNEQFF	TGTGCTAGTGGTCCCTCCAGGGTTGGGGACAATGAGCAGTTCTTC
TRBD1	many	TRBV27	TRBJ1-2	CASSLEGGGYGYTF	TGTGCCAGCAGTTTAGAAGGGGGCGGCTATGGCTACACCTTC
.	.	TRBV9	TRBJ1-2	CASSAGMDYGYTF	TGTGCCAGCAGCGCAGGGATGGACTATGGCTACACCTTC
.	.	TRBV7-9	TRBJ1-4	CASSFLRSGNEKLFF	TGTGCCAGCAGCTTCCTCCGGTCCGGTAATGAAAAACTGTTTTTT